A single sample gave rise to the 19 T cell receptor beta chains below, sequenced in a study of blood T cell repertoires in COVID-19. Produced via immunoSEQ multiplex PCR; TCRdb's table is partial and in-frame only. The sample lists around 300,000 clones, 80% to 90% occurring once. Sequencing used peripheral blood. The source is a woman in her 70s with COVID-19, enrolled during active disease.

The chain links TRBV27 to TRBJ1-5, with 7 bases aligning to TRBD1. Germline V CDR1 and CDR2: MNHEY, SMNVEV (reference sequence). The ends lost 2 bases at V and 7 bases at J; junction bases unmatched: 8. The CDR3 totals 15 residues. This chain's CDR3 is CASSLGLGGGQPQHF. CDR3 in DNA: TGTGCCAGCAGTTTAGGTCTAGGGGGCGGGCAGCCCCAGCATTTT.

V and J are TRBV28 and TRBJ1-1; TRBD1 matches at 8 bases. This CDR3 has 14 residues. J was trimmed by 2 bases and V by 5 bases; bases with no gene match: 4. In germline, CDR1 is MDHEN, CDR2 SYDVKM. The DNA for the CDR3 is TGTGCCAGCAGTAATACAGGGGGTAACACTGAAGCTTTCTTT. This sequence encodes CASSNTGGNTEAFF.

In this sample, this clone turned up a few times. This chain uses TRBV19 with TRBJ1-5, with TRBD1 matching over 11 bases. J lost 5 bases, V lost 7 bases, and 4 bases had no gene match. This CDR3 spans 14 amino acids. Germline CDR1 is LNHDA and CDR2 is SQIVND (reference sequence). The CDR3 region has the DNA TGTGCCAGTAAGGACAGGGGGCCCCATCAGCCCCAGCATTTT. This translates into CASKDRGPHQPQHF. Supplemented by reference TRBV19 and TRBJ1-5, the full variable domain reads DGGITQSPKYLFRKEGQNVTLSCEQNLNHDAMYWYRQDPGQGLRLIYYSQIVNDFQKGDIAEGYSVSREKKESFPLTVTSAQKNPTAFYLCASKDRGPHQPQHFGDGTRLSIL.

The chain combines TRBV7-2 with TRBJ2-7; a weak D match, TRBD2 (6 bases). V lost 2 bases to trimming and J lost 7 bases, with 9 bases between them. The CDR3 has 12 amino acids. CDR1 and CDR2 from the germline V gene are SGHTA and FQGNSA. CDR3 nucleotide sequence: TGTGCCAGCAGCTTATCCCGGGAGGAGCAGTACTTC. This encodes CASSLSREEQYF.

The chain carries TRBV30 and TRBJ1-1, with a weak D call TRBD1 (5 bases). Germline assignment: CDR1 GTSNPN and CDR2 SVGIG (reference sequence). The CDR3 has 12 amino acids. V was trimmed by 5 bases and J by 11 bases, leaving 18 bases between them. This chain's CDR3 is CAWAKEGGGAFF. In DNA, the CDR3 is TGTGCCTGGGCTAAGGAGGGCGGGGGGGCTTTCTTT.

The rearrangement joins TRBV12-5 to TRBJ2-1, with 8 bases aligning to TRBD2. With V trimmed by 1 base and J by 2 bases, 7 bases remained unmatched. The CDR3 loop spans 17 amino acids. Germline CDR1 and CDR2: LGHNT and FRNRAP. CDR3 sequence reads: CASGLDHGGAAYNEQFF. DNA for the CDR3: TGTGCTAGTGGTTTGGACCACGGGGGGGCCGCCTACAATGAGCAGTTCTTC.

The V gene is TRBV7-2, the J gene TRBJ1-3; D is uncertain. The CDR3 is made up of 16 amino acids. The V end was cut by 0 bases, the J end by 2 bases, with 11 bases between. Germline V gene sequence: CDR1 SGHTA, CDR2 FQGNSA. The CDR3 spells CASSLAVTATGNTIYF. The DNA of the CDR3 is TGTGCCAGCAGCTTAGCGGTTACAGCCACTGGAAACACCATATATTTT.

This chain links TRBV19 with TRBJ1-4, with D perhaps matching TRBD1 (6 bases). V lost 4 bases, J lost 4 bases, and 13 bases lay in between. The CDR3 length is 15 residues. In germline, CDR1 is LNHDA, CDR2 SQIVND (reference sequence). The CDR3 DNA reads TGTGCCAGTAGTAACGAGGACAGATTTAATGAAAAACTGTTTTTT. Amino acids: CASSNEDRFNEKLFF.

The CDR3 DNA reads as TGTGCCAGCTCACGTAACGGAGGCTACCAAGAGACCCAGTACTTC. It encodes CASSRNGGYQETQYF. The chain has TRBV18 and TRBJ2-5; D perhaps matches TRBD2 (5 bases). Germline V gene sequence: CDR1 KGHSH, CDR2 LQKENI. The ends were cut back, 4 bases at V and 0 bases at J, with 12 bases in the middle. CDR3 length: 15 amino acids. The variable domain in full, with the rest retrieved from reference TRBV18 and TRBJ2-5, is NAGVMQNPRHLVRRRGQEARLRCSPMKGHSHVYWYRQLPEEGLKFMVYLQKENIIDESGMPKERFSAEFPKEGPSILRIQQVVRGDSAAYFCASSRNGGYQETQYFGPGTRLLVL.

V gene TRBV20-1 combines with J gene TRBJ2-3; the D gene is possibly TRBD2 (7 bases). The CDR3 consists of 15 residues. Trimming took off 3 bases at V and 4 bases at J, with 17 bases between the two ends. Germline V gene data show CDR1 as DFQATT and CDR2 as SNEGSKA (reference sequence). Here the CDR3 reads CSASVRGAGADTQYF. CDR3 coding DNA: TGCAGTGCTAGTGTTCGGGGGGCCGGCGCAGATACGCAGTATTTT.

The rearrangement joins TRBV2 to TRBJ1-1; 7 bases map to TRBD1. CDR1 SNHLY and CDR2 FYNNEI come from the germline V gene. The CDR3 extends over 13 amino acids. Trimming at V came to 2 bases and at J to 4 bases, leaving 1 base not matched to a gene. In nucleotides, the CDR3 is TGTGCCAGCAGTGAAAGGGGGCGCACTGAAGCTTTCTTT. Protein product: CASSERGRTEAFF.

This chain links TRBV5-1 with TRBJ2-6; 7 bases are a match to TRBD1. After removal of 4 bases from V and 4 bases from J, the junction contained 5 bases not matched to a gene. The CDR3 has 15 residues. Germline CDR1 is SGHRS and CDR2 is YFSETQ. The CDR3 region is CASSAGGSGANVLTF. Written as DNA, the CDR3 is TGCGCCAGCAGCGCAGGGGGATCAGGGGCCAACGTCCTGACTTTC.

This chain joins TRBV15 and TRBJ2-7; 10 nucleotides agree with TRBD1. Unmatched junction bases numbered 7, after V lost 1 base and J lost 4 bases. CDR1 is LNHNV, CDR2 YYDKDF, per germline (reference sequence). The CDR3 is 16 residues long. The CDR3 coding sequence is TGTGCCACCAGCAGAGGGTTCGGGACAGGGGAGTACGAGCAGTACTTC. As protein: CATSRGFGTGEYEQYF.

The chain couples TRBV11-2 to TRBJ1-1, with D unresolved. Trimming left V 5 bases short and J 0 bases short, with 7 bases between. CDR3 length equals 13 residues. Germline V gene lookup returns CDR1 SGHAT and CDR2 FQNNGV. CDR3 protein: CASSPTLNTEAFF. The DNA for the CDR3 is TGTGCCAGCAGCCCTACTCTGAACACTGAAGCTTTCTTT.

The chain combines TRBV11-2 with TRBJ2-7; 9 bases line up with TRBD1. The germline gives CDR1 SGHAT, CDR2 FQNNGV. The J segment lost 4 bases and the V segment lost 5 bases, leaving 9 bases of the junction unmatched. This CDR3 is built from 15 residues. The CDR3 reads CASSAPTGGGYEQYF. The CDR3 nucleotides read TGTGCCAGCAGCGCGCCGACAGGGGGGGGATACGAGCAGTACTTC.

V is TRBV29-1 and J is TRBJ1-1; 7 bases match TRBD1. In germline, CDR1 is SQVTM, CDR2 ANQGSEA. The CDR3 is 13 amino acids. Unmatched junction bases numbered 5, after V lost 7 bases and J lost 0 bases. The DNA for the CDR3 is TGCAGCGGGGTGGGACAGATGAACACTGAAGCTTTCTTT. It codes for CSGVGQMNTEAFF. The variable domain in full, with the rest retrieved from reference TRBV29-1 and TRBJ1-1, is SAVISQKPSRDICQRGTSLTIQCQVDSQVTMMFWYRQQPGQSLTLIATANQGSEATYESGFVIDKFPISRPNLTFSTLTVSNMSPEDSSIYLCSGVGQMNTEAFFGQGTRLTVV.

This clone has a single count. The rearrangement links TRBV5-6 to TRBJ2-7; 7 nucleotides match TRBD1. V was pared by 0 bases and J by 2 bases, with 5 bases of the junction left unmatched. CDR1 is SGHDT, CDR2 YYEEEE, per germline. The CDR3 covers 15 residues. The CDR3 loop is CASSLVRQGAYEQYF. Written as DNA, the CDR3 is TGTGCCAGCAGCTTGGTTAGACAGGGAGCCTACGAGCAGTACTTC. Variable domain in full (rest from reference TRBV5-6 and TRBJ2-7): DAGVTQSPTHLIKTRGQQVTLRCSPKSGHDTVSWYQQALGQGPQFIFQYYEEEERQRGNFPDRFSGHQFPNYSSELNVNALLLGDSALYLCASSLVRQGAYEQYFGPGTRLTVT.

This clone was seen only once. The genes are TRBV11-3 and TRBJ1-1; possible D gene TRBD1, 5 bases. Germline values: CDR1 SGHNT, CDR2 YENEEA. This CDR3 comprises 13 residues. Trimming pared 5 bases from V and 3 bases from J, leaving 10 bases between. The CDR3, as DNA: TGTGCCAGCAGCGCCCTAGGGGACACTGAAGCTTTCTTT. It codes for CASSALGDTEAFF.

This chain links TRBV11-2 with TRBJ2-2, with D uncertain. CDR1 and CDR2 from the germline V gene are SGHAT and FQNNGV. The CDR3 spans 15 residues. For the CDR3, the DNA is TGTGCAGCACCCGACGGAGACGCGAACACCGGGGAGCTGTTTTTT. Amino acids: CAAPDGDANTGELFF.